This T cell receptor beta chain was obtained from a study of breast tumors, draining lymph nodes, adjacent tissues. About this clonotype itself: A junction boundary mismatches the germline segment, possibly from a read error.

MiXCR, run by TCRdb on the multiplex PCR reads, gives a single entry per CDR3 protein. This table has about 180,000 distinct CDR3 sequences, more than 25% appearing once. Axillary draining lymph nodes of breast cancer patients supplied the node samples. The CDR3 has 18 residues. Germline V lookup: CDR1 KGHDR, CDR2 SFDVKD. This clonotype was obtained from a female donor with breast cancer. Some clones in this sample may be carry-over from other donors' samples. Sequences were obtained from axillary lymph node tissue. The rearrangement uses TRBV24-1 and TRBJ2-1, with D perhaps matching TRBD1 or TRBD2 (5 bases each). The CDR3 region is CAASDPKGEGQGSNGQFF. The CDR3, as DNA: TGTGCCGCCAGTGATCCCAAGGGCGAGGGGCAGGGTTCGAATGGGCAGTTCTTC.